This T cell receptor beta chain emerged from a study of blood T cell repertoires in COVID-19. Germline CDR1 SNHLY, CDR2 FYNNEI. CDR3 length: 15 amino acids. V was pared by 10 bases and J by 1 base, with 19 bases between. Produced via immunoSEQ multiplex PCR; TCRdb's table is partial and in-frame only. The data contain 200,000 to 300,000 clones, over 70% of them singletons. Sequencing input: peripheral blood. This receptor was taken from a woman at least 80 years old with acute or convalescent COVID-19. This sequence joins TRBV2 and TRBJ1-1; a weak D match, TRBD1 (6 bases). CDR3: CATSRGAHQNTEAFF. CDR3 DNA sequence: TGTGCCACCTCACGGGGGGCTCACCAGAACACTGAAGCTTTCTTT. The whole variable domain, remainder taken from reference TRBV2 and TRBJ1-1, is EPEVTQTPSHQVTQMGQEVILRCVPISNHLYFYWYRQILGQKVEFLVSFYNNEISEKSEIFDDQFSVERPDGSNFTLKIRSTKLEDSAMYFCATSRGAHQNTEAFFGQGTRLTVV.